Below, one TCR beta chain is given with its context. This sample is part of a study of blood T cell repertoires in COVID-19. Study information: T cells, B-cell-depleted T cells, or PBMCs provided the cDNA or gDNA that served as material.

TCRdb keeps only in-frame clones here, not all; method: immunoSEQ multiplex PCR. The sample carries about 86,000 clones, 75% to 90% recorded once. Germline CDR1 is SGHRS and CDR2 is YFSETQ. This CDR3 has 15 amino acids. V lost 4 bases and J lost 0; bases outside the gene matches: 6. Sequencing was performed on peripheral blood. This TCR came from a human donor in a cohort sampled during active COVID-19. The J gene is TRBJ1-1, the V gene TRBV5-1, with 7 bases that match TRBD1. The CDR3 protein is CASSPNRGMNTEAFF. CDR3 DNA: TGCGCCAGCAGCCCTAACAGGGGCATGAACACTGAAGCTTTCTTT.